What follows is one TCR beta chain and its context. Unique molecular identifiers were built into the TCRbeta library. TCRdb redid the calling of the PCR reads with MiXCR, one entry per CDR3 protein. The sample records approximately 420,000 distinct CDR3 sequences, 9.5% to 13% being singletons. This sample stems from a study of T-cell reconstitution after alpha-beta-depleted transplantation in children. The junction had 5 bases not matched to a gene; V was cut back by 5 bases and J by 4 bases. The CDR3 contains 16 residues. Looked up from germline, CDR1 is SEHNR and CDR2 is FQNEAQ (reference sequence).

The chain links TRBV7-9 to TRBJ2-7; 16 nucleotides agree with TRBD2. The TCR comes from a human donor who donated a stem cell graft to a child with acute myeloid leukemia. The starting material was PBMCs from the stem cell graft donor, obtained from the stem cell graft. The CDR3 sequence is CASSPQGLAGGYEQYF. CDR3 sequence (DNA): TGTGCCAGCAGCCCGCAGGGACTAGCGGGAGGGTACGAGCAGTACTTC.